These 10 T cell receptor beta chains were all obtained from the same sample, sequenced in a study of blood T cell repertoires in COVID-19. Sequencing was performed with immunoSEQ multiplex PCR; in TCRdb, only in-frame clones are kept and a portion is missing. The top ten clones hold approximately 1.4% of a sample with around 270,000 clones, 84% of them seen once. Sequenced material: peripheral blood. These receptors were taken from a woman aged 40 to 49 who had recovered from COVID-19.

V usage is TRBV11-3 and J usage is TRBJ2-5; the D gene is possibly TRBD2 (6 bases). The V end was cut by 2 bases, the J end by 4 bases, with 11 bases between. CDR1 is SGHNT and CDR2 is YENEEA in the germline V gene. The CDR3 is made up of 14 amino acids. In DNA, the CDR3 is TGTGCCAGCAGCTTAACGCGGGGCTCAGAGACCCAGTACTTC. Translated: CASSLTRGSETQYF.

The chain uses TRBV10-1 and TRBJ2-7; no firm D call. The V end lost 8 bases, the J end lost 0 bases, and 20 bases lay between the germline ends. Germline-derived CDR1 and CDR2 are WNHNN and SYGVQD (reference sequence). The CDR3 covers 16 residues. The CDR3 nucleotides are TGCGCCAGCGCTCTGCGGCCCCCCACGAGCTCCTACGAGCAGTACTTC. Translated, it gives CASALRPPTSSYEQYF.

The J gene is TRBJ2-7, the V gene TRBV4-1, with 7 positions matching TRBD1. Germline-derived CDR1 and CDR2 are MGHRA and YSYEKL. The CDR3 length is 15 residues. V was clipped by 1 base and J by 4 bases; unmatched bases: 7. CDR3 coding DNA: TGCGCCAGCAGCCAAGGACAGGGAAGTGGGTACGAGCAGTACTTC. As protein: CASSQGQGSGYEQYF.

V is TRBV7-9 and J is TRBJ1-3; D possibly corresponds to TRBD1 (6 bases). Germline V CDR1 and CDR2: SEHNR, FQNEAQ (reference sequence). CDR3 length: 15 residues. V gave up 0 bases and J gave up 8 bases, with 14 bases separating them. CDR3 residues: CASSLAVRGMDTIYF. The CDR3 region has the DNA TGTGCCAGCAGCTTAGCAGTCAGGGGCATGGACACCATATATTTT.

The chain couples TRBV3-1 (or the pseudogene TRBV3-2) to TRBJ1-1; D call uncertain. The CDR3 is 15 residues long. Germline lookup yields CDR1 LGHDT and CDR2 YNNKEL (reference sequence). Trimming removed 0 bases from V and 3 bases from J, with 11 bases in between. CDR3 sequence reads: CASSQEGRRYTEAFF. The CDR3 region has the DNA TGTGCCAGCAGCCAAGAAGGGAGGCGGTACACTGAAGCTTTCTTT.

The table lists this clone with a few counts. V usage is TRBV11-2 and J usage is TRBJ1-2, with 7 bases lining up with TRBD1. Germline V gene lookup returns CDR1 SGHAT and CDR2 FQNNGV. The CDR3 has 14 amino acids. Trimming took 5 bases from V and 6 from J; bases not matched to a gene: 9. This CDR3 is CASSPTGAWDGYTF. In DNA, the CDR3 is TGTGCCAGCAGCCCAACAGGGGCCTGGGATGGCTACACCTTC.

The gene calls are TRBV4-1 and TRBJ2-7; 8 bases are shared with TRBD2. The CDR3 extends over 15 amino acids. Germline V gene data show CDR1 as MGHRA and CDR2 as YSYEKL. Unmatched junction bases numbered 6, after V lost 2 bases and J lost 3 bases. This CDR3 reads CASSQPPGGNYEQYF. The DNA of the CDR3 is TGCGCCAGCAGCCAACCCCCGGGGGGGAACTACGAGCAGTACTTC.

V usage is TRBV6-1 and J usage is TRBJ1-5; TRBD1 might be the D (5 bases). The CDR3 covers 14 residues. V dropped 2 bases and J dropped 4 bases, with 9 bases sitting between them. CDR1 is MNHNS and CDR2 is SASEGT in the germline V gene. CDR3 amino acids: CASSEIQGNQPQHF. The CDR3 DNA sequence: TGTGCCAGCAGTGAAATCCAGGGTAATCAGCCCCAGCATTTT.

This clone turned up a few times. The rearrangement links TRBV7-8 to TRBJ2-4, with 7 bases that match TRBD1. The ends lost 2 bases at V and 0 bases at J; junction bases unmatched: 10. The germline CDR1 and CDR2 sequences are SGHVS and FQNEAQ. The CDR3 is 18 residues long. CDR3 region: CASSLSARTGVAKNIQYF. In nucleotides, the CDR3 is TGTGCCAGCAGCTTATCCGCTCGGACAGGAGTAGCCAAAAACATTCAGTACTTC.

The chain carries TRBV5-6 and TRBJ1-1; perhaps TRBD1 as D (6 bases). The CDR3 runs to 15 residues. Trimming cost V 0 bases and J 1 base, with 10 bases left between them. Germline V gene lookup returns CDR1 SGHDT and CDR2 YYEEEE. The CDR3, as DNA: TGTGCCAGCAGCTTGGGTGGGGGCAGGAACACTGAAGCTTTCTTT. Translation: CASSLGGGRNTEAFF.